These 4 T cell receptor beta chains were sequenced from one sample in a study of OX40 agonist ivuxolimab in advanced cancers. The protocol was immunoSEQ multiplex PCR, while the TCRdb copy is restricted to in-frame clones and leaves out a portion. Here the sample spans under 60,000 clones, 70% to 90% being singletons. The sequences come from CD4+ or CD8+ T cells sorted from blood, collected in a trial of the OX40 agonist ivuxolimab. The origin of the receptors is an adult with an advanced solid tumor such as melanoma, head and neck, liver or kidney cancer.

V is TRBV6-6 and J is TRBJ1-4; D not certain. The CDR3 is 14 amino acids. The germline V gene encodes CDR1 MNHNY and CDR2 SVGAGI (reference sequence). Trimming took 2 bases from V and 0 from J, leaving 4 bases between them. This chain's CDR3 is CASSYGTTNEKLFF. The CDR3 DNA reads as TGTGCCAGCAGTTACGGGACAACTAATGAAAAACTGTTTTTT.

The chain is built from TRBV27 and TRBJ2-7; a weak D match, TRBD2 (6 bases). The V gene's germline CDR1 is MNHEY and CDR2 SMNVEV (reference sequence). The CDR3 runs 14 residues. V lost 3 bases and J lost 3, with 12 bases in between. CDR3 loop: CASSFGAGNYEQYF. The CDR3 DNA is TGTGCCAGCAGTTTTGGGGCGGGAAACTACGAGCAGTACTTC.

This sequence joins TRBV6-1 and TRBJ2-7, with TRBD1 identical over 7 bases. The CDR3 is 13 residues long. Germline CDR1 reads MNHNS; CDR2 reads SASEGT. With V trimmed by 5 bases and J by 2 bases, 3 bases remained unmatched. The chain's CDR3 is CASSLTGTYEQYF. The CDR3 DNA reads as TGTGCCAGCAGTCTGACAGGGACCTACGAGCAGTACTTC.

This clone was picked up a small number of times. This chain joins TRBV6-5 and TRBJ1-4; 9 positions match TRBD1. This CDR3 contains 14 residues. Trimming took 2 bases from V and 8 from J; bases not matched to a gene: 3. Per germline, CDR1 MNHEY and CDR2 SVGAGI. The CDR3 DNA sequence: TGTGCCAGCAGTTACGAGACAGGGGGAGAAAAACTGTTTTTT. It specifies CASSYETGGEKLFF.